A single sample is the source of the 20 T cell receptor beta chains below, sequenced in a study of T cells in Graves' hyperthyroidism and ophthalmopathy. RNA transcripts provided the source from which TCR beta CDR3 regions were amplified. The TCR CDR3 was amplified in a first-round RT-PCR using the HTBI primer set. TCRdb called the multiplex PCR reads again in MiXCR, with one record for every CDR3 protein. The sample carries about 350,000 distinct CDR3 sequences, over 11% recorded once. The sequenced sample consisted of blood. These TCRs come from a woman aged 25 to 39 with Graves' hyperthyroidism.

This clonotype was seen a few times. The CDR3 DNA reads as TGTGCCAGTAGTATAGCCCGACAGGTTCAGACTGAAGCTTTCTTT. This encodes CASSIARQVQTEAFF. The chain uses TRBV19 and TRBJ1-1; TRBD1 might be the D (6 bases). V shed 1 base and J shed 5 bases, with 14 bases lying between them. The length of the CDR3 is 15 residues. The V gene's germline CDR1 is LNHDA and CDR2 SQIVND (reference sequence).

The count of this clonotype is one. This rearrangement joins TRBV7-2 to TRBJ1-2; 7 bases are a match to TRBD1. Germline loops: CDR1 SGHTA, CDR2 FQGNSA. The CDR3 is made up of 14 amino acids. V shed 5 bases and J 2 bases; nucleotides not matched to a gene: 5. CDR3 amino acids: CASSPLDRNYGYTF. Written as DNA, the CDR3 is TGTGCCAGCAGCCCATTGGACAGGAACTATGGCTACACCTTC.

The chain uses TRBV6-2 or TRBV6-3 and TRBJ1-4, with D unclear. V lost 4 bases to trimming and J lost 16 bases, with 19 bases between them. CDR3 length: 13 residues. CDR1 is MNHEY and CDR2 is SVGEGT in the germline V gene. CDR3 coding DNA: TGTGCCAGCAGTTCCACAGACCCGATCCCAAGGTTTTTT. This sequence encodes CASSSTDPIPRFF.

In this sample, this clonotype turned up many times. The chain couples TRBV28 to TRBJ1-4; D remains ambiguous. There are 16 residues in the CDR3. Trimming removed 5 bases at V and 2 bases at J, with 15 bases between. Germline-derived CDR1 and CDR2 are MDHEN and SYDVKM. CDR3 DNA: TGTGCCAGCAGTGTCCTAGGAGGGATTACTAATGAAAAACTGTTTTTT. Translated: CASSVLGGITNEKLFF.

This clonotype was observed many times. The chain recombines TRBV12-5 with TRBJ2-3; D remains unclear. Between the trimmed V and J ends, which lost 3 bases and 2 bases, there was a span of 6 bases. The CDR3 is 13 amino acids. Germline-derived CDR1 and CDR2 are LGHNT and FRNRAP. CDR3 DNA sequence: TGTGCTAGTGGTTTAACAGTCACAGATACGCAGTATTTT. Amino acids: CASGLTVTDTQYF. The variable domain in full, completed from reference TRBV12-5 and TRBJ2-3, reads DARVTQTPRHKVTEMGQEVTMRCQPILGHNTVFWYRQTMMQGLELLAYFRNRAPLDDSGMPKDRFSAEMPDATLATLKIQPSEPRDSAVYFCASGLTVTDTQYFGPGTRLTVL.

V and J are TRBV29-1 and TRBJ2-3; D unclear. Trimming pared 3 bases from V and 3 bases from J, leaving 7 bases between. The CDR3 runs 12 residues. Germline values: CDR1 SQVTM, CDR2 ANQGSEA. The CDR3 coding sequence is TGCAGCGTTGAGACGCAGACAGATACGCAGTATTTT. Its translation: CSVETQTDTQYF.

The V and J genes are TRBV6-5 and TRBJ2-7; D possibly corresponds to TRBD2 (5 bases). V lost 2 bases to trimming and J lost 1 base, with 9 bases between them. This CDR3 region has 14 residues. Germline assignment: CDR1 MNHEY and CDR2 SVGAGI. The CDR3 protein is CASSYPRESYEQYF. DNA for the CDR3: TGTGCCAGCAGTTACCCTAGGGAGTCCTACGAGCAGTACTTC.

This clonotype was observed a handful of times. The rearrangement links TRBV2 to TRBJ1-6; D is perhaps TRBD1 (6 bases). The CDR3 sequence is 16 residues long. Deletions cut 7 bases from V and 7 bases from J, with 20 bases between. Looked up from germline, CDR1 is SNHLY and CDR2 is FYNNEI. The CDR3 is CASTLSRDIQNSPLHF. CDR3 DNA sequence: TGTGCCAGCACCCTGAGCCGGGACATCCAAAATTCACCCCTCCACTTT.

This clonotype was detected many times. The chain has TRBV7-3 and TRBJ2-3; 10 bases are shared with TRBD2. CDR1 SGHTA and CDR2 FQGTGA come from the germline V gene. The CDR3 covers 16 residues. Unmatched junction bases numbered 4, after V lost 4 bases and J lost 0 bases. CDR3 sequence (DNA): TGTGCCAGCAGCTCAGGACTAGCGGTCAGCACAGATACGCAGTATTTT. As protein: CASSSGLAVSTDTQYF.

In its sample, this clonotype was seen a few times. CDR3 in DNA: TGCAGTGCTCCCGAGGGGGTCGGGAGCAATCAGCCCCAGCATTTT. This translates into CSAPEGVGSNQPQHF. The J gene is TRBJ1-5, the V gene TRBV20-1, with D perhaps matching TRBD1 (6 bases). CDR3 length equals 15 residues. In germline, CDR1 is DFQATT, CDR2 SNEGSKA (reference sequence). V was pared by 5 bases and J by 1 base, with 15 bases between.

This clonotype was observed a handful of times. The rearrangement links TRBV19 to TRBJ1-1; D unclear. The germline V gene has CDR1 LNHDA and CDR2 SQIVND (reference sequence). The V gene lost 8 bases and the J gene lost 3 bases, with 16 bases spanning the gap. The CDR3 is 14 residues long. CDR3 residues: CASRFGREDTEAFF. The DNA for the CDR3 is TGTGCCAGTCGGTTTGGGCGTGAGGACACTGAAGCTTTCTTT.

The V and J genes are TRBV3-1 and TRBJ2-7; 9 bases match TRBD1. Trimming at V came to 0 bases and at J to 3 bases, leaving 6 bases not matched to a gene. The CDR3 extends over 16 amino acids. Germline assignment: CDR1 LGHDT and CDR2 YNNKEL (reference sequence). CDR3 loop: CASSQDWGQGDYEQYF. The CDR3 nucleotides are TGTGCCAGCAGCCAAGATTGGGGACAGGGAGACTACGAGCAGTACTTC.

This clonotype appeared many times. The V call is TRBV7-6, the J call TRBJ2-3, with TRBD2 matching 10 bases. Germline-derived CDR1 and CDR2 are SGHVS and FNYEAQ. The CDR3 totals 16 residues. Trimming at V came to 2 bases and at J to 3 bases, leaving 5 bases not matched to a gene. The CDR3 here is CASSLKAGGPTDTQYF. CDR3 DNA sequence: TGTGCCAGCAGCTTAAAAGCGGGAGGGCCTACAGATACGCAGTATTTT. Drawing the rest from reference TRBV7-6 and TRBJ2-3, the complete variable domain is GAGVSQSPRYKVTKRGQDVALRCDPISGHVSLYWYRQALGQGPEFLTYFNYEAQQDKSGLPNDRFSAERPEGSISTLTIQRTEQRDSAMYRCASSLKAGGPTDTQYFGPGTRLTVL.

This clonotype has a count of ten or more. This chain joins TRBV18 and TRBJ2-2; TRBD2 is a possible D gene (6 bases). Trimming left V 6 bases short and J 7 bases short, with 21 bases between. Germline CDR1 is KGHSH and CDR2 is LQKENI. CDR3 length: 16 amino acids. This chain's CDR3 is CASSEAGPGRSGELFF. The CDR3, as DNA: TGTGCCAGCTCGGAGGCGGGACCTGGCCGGAGCGGGGAGCTGTTTTTT. Full variable domain (missing parts from reference TRBV18 and TRBJ2-2): NAGVMQNPRHLVRRRGQEARLRCSPMKGHSHVYWYRQLPEEGLKFMVYLQKENIIDESGMPKERFSAEFPKEGPSILRIQQVVRGDSAAYFCASSEAGPGRSGELFFGEGSRLTVL.

This clonotype was seen repeatedly, ten times or more. The gene calls are TRBV27 and TRBJ2-1, with D perhaps being TRBD1 or TRBD2 (5 bases each). Germline V CDR1 and CDR2: MNHEY, SMNVEV (reference sequence). V was clipped by 10 bases and J by 4 bases, with 14 bases between them. The CDR3 loop spans 13 amino acids. The CDR3 loop is CATSGTEYNEQFF. The DNA for the CDR3 is TGTGCCACATCCGGGACGGAATACAATGAGCAGTTCTTC.

This clonotype came up a few times. The chain has TRBV18 and TRBJ2-3; perhaps TRBD2 as D (6 bases). Germline V gene lookup returns CDR1 KGHSH and CDR2 LQKENI. Trimming pared 6 bases from V and 4 bases from J, leaving 11 bases between. This CDR3 contains 13 residues. For the CDR3, the DNA is TGTGCCAGCTCCGCGGGGAGAGCAGATACGCAGTATTTT. The encoded protein is CASSAGRADTQYF.

This clonotype was observed a handful of times. J is TRBJ2-2 and V is TRBV11-2, with D uncertain. V lost 3 bases, J lost 4 bases, and 9 bases lay in between. CDR1 is SGHAT and CDR2 is FQNNGV in the germline V gene. CDR3 size: 14 residues. The DNA of the CDR3 is TGTGCCAGCAGCTTCGACGGGCGCACCGGGGAGCTGTTTTTT. This encodes CASSFDGRTGELFF.

The chain uses TRBV9 and TRBJ2-1, with TRBD2 matching over 12 bases. The CDR3 is 17 residues long. With 3 bases clipped from V and 6 bases from J, the junction kept 10 bases outside the gene matches. Per the germline V gene, CDR1 is SGDLS and CDR2 is YYNGEE. The CDR3 DNA follows: TGTGCCAGCAGCGCAAGATTACTAGCGGGAGGACTCAATGAGCAGTTCTTC. Protein sequence: CASSARLLAGGLNEQFF. The full variable domain, in which reference TRBV9 and TRBJ2-1 provide the parts outside the CDR3, is DSGVTQTPKHLITATGQRVTLRCSPRSGDLSVYWYQQSLDQGLQFLIQYYNGEERAKGNILERFSAQQFPDLHSELNLSSLELGDSALYFCASSARLLAGGLNEQFFGPGTRLTVL.

Concerning this clonotype: Relative to the germline gene, one junction end is altered; a read error may explain this. This chain uses TRBV11-2 with TRBJ2-7, with 7 bases matching TRBD2. The CDR3 length is 16 residues. Germline V gene sequence: CDR1 SGHAT, CDR2 FQNNGV. CDR3 nucleotide sequence: TGTGCCGGCAGCTCCATCCGGGACTACCCAGACTACGAGCAGTACTTC. It yields the protein CAGSSIRDYPDYEQYF.

As to this clonotype: Just one base apart from a much larger clone, this may be a read error. The rearrangement links TRBV10-2 to TRBJ2-1; 10 bases match TRBD2. Germline V gene data show CDR1 as WSHSY and CDR2 as SAAADI. The CDR3 is 16 residues long. DNA of the CDR3: TGCGCCAGCAGTGAGTCGACTAGCGGGTTCTACAATAAGCAGTTCTTC. Amino acid sequence: CASSESTSGFYNKQFF.